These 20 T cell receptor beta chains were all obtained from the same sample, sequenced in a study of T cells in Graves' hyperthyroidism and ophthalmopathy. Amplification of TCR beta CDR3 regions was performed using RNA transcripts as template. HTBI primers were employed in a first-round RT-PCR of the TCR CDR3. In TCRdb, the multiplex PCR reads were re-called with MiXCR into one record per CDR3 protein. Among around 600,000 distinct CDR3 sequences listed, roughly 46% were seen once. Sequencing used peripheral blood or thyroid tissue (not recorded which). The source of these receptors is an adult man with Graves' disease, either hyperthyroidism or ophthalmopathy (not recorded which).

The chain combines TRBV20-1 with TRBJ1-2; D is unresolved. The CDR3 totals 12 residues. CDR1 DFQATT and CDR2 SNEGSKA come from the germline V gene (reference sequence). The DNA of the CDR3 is TGCAGCGAAAAGGTCCCTAACTATGGCTACACCTTC. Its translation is CSEKVPNYGYTF.

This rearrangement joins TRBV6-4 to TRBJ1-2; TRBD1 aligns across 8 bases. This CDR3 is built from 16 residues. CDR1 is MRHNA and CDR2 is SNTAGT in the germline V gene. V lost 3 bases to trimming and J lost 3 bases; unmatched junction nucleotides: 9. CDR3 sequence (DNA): TGTGCCAGCAGTGATTCCGGGACAGGAAGGCACTATGGCTACACCTTC. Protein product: CASSDSGTGRHYGYTF.

The DNA of the CDR3 is TGCGCCAGCAGCTTGGCGTCTAGCGGGGGACCACCCTACGAGCAGTACTTC. As protein: CASSLASSGGPPYEQYF. The chain couples TRBV5-1 to TRBJ2-7; TRBD2 agrees at 10 bases. Germline CDR1 is SGHRS and CDR2 is YFSETQ. The CDR3 consists of 17 residues. Trimming removed 0 bases from V and 2 bases from J; junction bases left unmatched: 8.

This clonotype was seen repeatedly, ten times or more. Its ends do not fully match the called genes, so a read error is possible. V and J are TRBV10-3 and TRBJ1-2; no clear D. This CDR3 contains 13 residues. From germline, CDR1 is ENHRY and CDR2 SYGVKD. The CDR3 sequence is CASSDSTRSGYTF. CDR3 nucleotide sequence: TGTGCCAGCAGTGACTCGACTCGGTCCGGCTACACCTTC.

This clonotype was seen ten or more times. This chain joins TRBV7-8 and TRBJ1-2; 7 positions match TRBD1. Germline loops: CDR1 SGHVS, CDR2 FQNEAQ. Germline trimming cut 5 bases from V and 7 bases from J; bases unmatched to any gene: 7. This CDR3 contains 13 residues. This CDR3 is CASSPDRAGGYTF. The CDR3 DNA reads TGTGCCAGCAGCCCAGACAGGGCGGGTGGCTACACCTTC.

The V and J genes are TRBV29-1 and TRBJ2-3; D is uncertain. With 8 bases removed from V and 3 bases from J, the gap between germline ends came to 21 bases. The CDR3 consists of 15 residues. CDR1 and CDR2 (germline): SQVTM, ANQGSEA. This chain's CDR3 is CSTKTSLAPTDTQYF. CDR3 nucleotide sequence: TGCAGCACCAAGACATCCCTTGCCCCAACAGATACGCAGTATTTT.

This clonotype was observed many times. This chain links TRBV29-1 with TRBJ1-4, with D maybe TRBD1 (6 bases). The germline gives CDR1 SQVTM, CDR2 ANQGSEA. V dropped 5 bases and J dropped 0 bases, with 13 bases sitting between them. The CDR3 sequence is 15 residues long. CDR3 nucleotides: TGCAGCGTTACCGGGACAACTACAACTAATGAAAAACTGTTTTTT. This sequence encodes CSVTGTTTTNEKLFF. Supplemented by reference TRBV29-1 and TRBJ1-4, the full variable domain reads SAVISQKPSRDICQRGTSLTIQCQVDSQVTMMFWYRQQPGQSLTLIATANQGSEATYESGFVIDKFPISRPNLTFSTLTVSNMSPEDSSIYLCSVTGTTTTNEKLFFGSGTQLSVL.

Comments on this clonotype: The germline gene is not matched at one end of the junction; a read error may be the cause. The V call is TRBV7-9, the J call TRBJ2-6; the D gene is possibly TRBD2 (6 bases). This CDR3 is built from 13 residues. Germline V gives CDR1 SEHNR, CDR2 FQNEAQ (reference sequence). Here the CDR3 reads CASSTGGVGTEAF. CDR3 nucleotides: TGTGCCAGCAGCACCGGGGGAGTCGGCACTGAAGCTTTC. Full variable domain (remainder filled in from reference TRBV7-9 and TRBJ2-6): DTGVSQNPRHKITKRGQNVTFRCDPISEHNRLYWYRQTLGQGPEFLTYFQNEAQLEKSRLLSDRFSAERPKGSFSTLEIQRTEQGDSAMYLCASSTGGVGTEAFGAGSRLTVL.

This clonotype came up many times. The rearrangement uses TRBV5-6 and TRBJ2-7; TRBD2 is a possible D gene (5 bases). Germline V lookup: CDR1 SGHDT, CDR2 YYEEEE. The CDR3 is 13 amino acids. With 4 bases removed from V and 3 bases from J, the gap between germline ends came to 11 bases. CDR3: CASSVSGFYEQYF. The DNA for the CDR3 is TGTGCCAGCAGCGTATCGGGGTTCTACGAGCAGTACTTC. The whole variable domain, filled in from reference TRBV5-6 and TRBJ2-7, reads DAGVTQSPTHLIKTRGQQVTLRCSPKSGHDTVSWYQQALGQGPQFIFQYYEEEERQRGNFPDRFSGHQFPNYSSELNVNALLLGDSALYLCASSVSGFYEQYFGPGTRLTVT.

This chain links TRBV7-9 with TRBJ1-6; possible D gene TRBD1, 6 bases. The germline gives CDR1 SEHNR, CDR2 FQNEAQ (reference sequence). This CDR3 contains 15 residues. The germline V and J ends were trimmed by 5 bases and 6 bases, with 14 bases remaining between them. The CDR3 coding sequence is TGTGCCAGCAGCCAAGAAAGCAGGGGTAATTCACCCCTCCACTTT. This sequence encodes CASSQESRGNSPLHF. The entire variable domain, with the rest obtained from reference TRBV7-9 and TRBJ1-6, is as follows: DTGVSQNPRHKITKRGQNVTFRCDPISEHNRLYWYRQTLGQGPEFLTYFQNEAQLEKSRLLSDRFSAERPKGSFSTLEIQRTEQGDSAMYLCASSQESRGNSPLHFGNGTRLTVT.

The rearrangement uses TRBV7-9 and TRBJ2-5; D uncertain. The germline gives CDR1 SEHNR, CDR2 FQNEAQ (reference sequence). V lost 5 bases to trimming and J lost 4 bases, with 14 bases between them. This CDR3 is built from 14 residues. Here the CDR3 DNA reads TGTGCCAGCAGCGCGTCGGGCCTCGGAGAGACCCAGTACTTC. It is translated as CASSASGLGETQYF.

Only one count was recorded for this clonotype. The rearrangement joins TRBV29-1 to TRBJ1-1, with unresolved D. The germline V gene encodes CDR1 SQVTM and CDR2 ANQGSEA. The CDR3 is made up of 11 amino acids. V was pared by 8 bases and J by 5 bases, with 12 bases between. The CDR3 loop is CSLTPGTEAFF. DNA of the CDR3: TGCAGCTTAACTCCGGGGACTGAAGCTTTCTTT.

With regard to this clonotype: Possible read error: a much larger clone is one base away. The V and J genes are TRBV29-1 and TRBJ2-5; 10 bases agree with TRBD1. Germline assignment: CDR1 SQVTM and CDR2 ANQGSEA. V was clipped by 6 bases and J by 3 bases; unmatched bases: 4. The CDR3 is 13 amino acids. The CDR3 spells CSVTGTGEETQYF. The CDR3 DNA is TGCAGCGTGACCGGGACAGGGGAAGAGACCCAGTACTTC.

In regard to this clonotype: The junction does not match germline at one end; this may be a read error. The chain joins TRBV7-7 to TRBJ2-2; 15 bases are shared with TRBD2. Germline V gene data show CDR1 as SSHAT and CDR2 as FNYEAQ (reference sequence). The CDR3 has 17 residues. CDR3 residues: CASSSRTSGGATGELFF. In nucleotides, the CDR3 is TGCGCCAGCAGCTCGCGGACTAGCGGGGGGGCCACCGGGGAGCTGTTTTTT.

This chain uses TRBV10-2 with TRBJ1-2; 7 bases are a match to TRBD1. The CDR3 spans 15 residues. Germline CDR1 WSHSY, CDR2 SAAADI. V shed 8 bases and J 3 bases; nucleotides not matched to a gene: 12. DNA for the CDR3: TGCGCCAGCCGGAACAGGACAGGCTGCGACTATGGCTACACCTTC. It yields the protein CASRNRTGCDYGYTF.

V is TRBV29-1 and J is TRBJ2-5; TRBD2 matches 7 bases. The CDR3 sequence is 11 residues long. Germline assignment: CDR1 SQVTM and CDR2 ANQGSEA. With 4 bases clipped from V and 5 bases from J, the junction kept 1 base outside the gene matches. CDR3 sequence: CSVGEGETQYF. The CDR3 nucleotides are TGCAGCGTTGGGGAGGGCGAGACCCAGTACTTC.

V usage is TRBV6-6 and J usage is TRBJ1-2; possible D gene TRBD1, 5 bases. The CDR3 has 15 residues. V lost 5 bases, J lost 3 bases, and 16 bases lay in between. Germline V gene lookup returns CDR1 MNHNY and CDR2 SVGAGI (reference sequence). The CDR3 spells CASSEAGQSDYGYTF. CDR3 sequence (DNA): TGTGCCAGCAGTGAAGCAGGACAATCTGACTATGGCTACACCTTC.

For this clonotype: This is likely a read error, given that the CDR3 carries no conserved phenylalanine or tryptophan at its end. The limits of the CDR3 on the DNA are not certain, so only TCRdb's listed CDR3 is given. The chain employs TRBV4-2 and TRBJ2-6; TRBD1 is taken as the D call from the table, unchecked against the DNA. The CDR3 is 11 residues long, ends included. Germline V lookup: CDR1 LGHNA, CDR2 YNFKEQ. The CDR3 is CASSLRSGVDT.

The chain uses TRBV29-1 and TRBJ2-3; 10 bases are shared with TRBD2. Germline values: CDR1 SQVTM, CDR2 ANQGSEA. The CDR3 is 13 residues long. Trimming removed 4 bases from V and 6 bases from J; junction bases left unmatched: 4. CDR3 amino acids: CSVVAGGGDTQYF. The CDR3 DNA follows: TGCAGCGTTGTAGCGGGAGGTGGGGATACGCAGTATTTT.

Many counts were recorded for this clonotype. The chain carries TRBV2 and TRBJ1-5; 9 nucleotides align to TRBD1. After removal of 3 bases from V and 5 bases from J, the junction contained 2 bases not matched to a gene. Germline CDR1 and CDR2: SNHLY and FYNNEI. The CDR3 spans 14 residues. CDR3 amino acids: CASSEGQGDQPQHF. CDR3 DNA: TGTGCCAGCAGTGAGGGACAGGGAGATCAGCCCCAGCATTTT.